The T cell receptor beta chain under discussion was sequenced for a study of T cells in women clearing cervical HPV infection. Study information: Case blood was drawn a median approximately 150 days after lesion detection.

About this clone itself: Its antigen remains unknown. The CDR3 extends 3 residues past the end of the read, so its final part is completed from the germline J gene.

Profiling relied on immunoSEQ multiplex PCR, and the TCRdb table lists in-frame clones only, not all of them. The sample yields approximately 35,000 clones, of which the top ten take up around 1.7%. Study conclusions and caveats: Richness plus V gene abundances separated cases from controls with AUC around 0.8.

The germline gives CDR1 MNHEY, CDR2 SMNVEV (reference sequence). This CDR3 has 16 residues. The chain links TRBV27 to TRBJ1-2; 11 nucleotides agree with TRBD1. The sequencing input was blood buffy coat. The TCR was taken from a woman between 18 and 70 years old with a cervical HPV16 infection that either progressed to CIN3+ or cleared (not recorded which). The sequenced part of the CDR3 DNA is TGTGCCAGCAGTTTATCGCGCCCCGGGACAGGGGGGGGC. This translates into CASSLSRPGTGGG. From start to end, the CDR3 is CASSLSRPGTGGGYTF.